These 13 T cell receptor beta chains were all obtained from the same sample, sequenced in a study of blood T cell repertoires in COVID-19. TCRdb's copy holds only in-frame clones and misses some; the assay was immunoSEQ multiplex PCR. The sample gives 70,000 or so clones, under 90% of which show up once; approximately 10% is in the top ten. Material for sequencing was peripheral blood. These TCRs come from a man between 70 and 80 years old with active or convalescent COVID-19.

This chain connects TRBV28 to TRBJ1-5; D unclear. The length of the CDR3 is 17 residues. Trimming took 3 bases from V and 0 from J, leaving 15 bases between them. Germline V lookup: CDR1 MDHEN, CDR2 SYDVKM. CDR3 bases: TGTGCCAGCAGTTTCCGCGGTCAGAGTCATAGCAATCAGCCCCAGCATTTT. Translating it yields CASSFRGQSHSNQPQHF.

Only one count was recorded for this clone. V is TRBV11-2 and J is TRBJ1-4; weak D call: TRBD1 (6 bases). This CDR3 is 14 amino acids long. Trimming shortened V by 6 bases and J by 7 bases, and 15 bases separated the two germline ends. Looked up from germline, CDR1 is SGHAT and CDR2 is FQNNGV. The CDR3 sequence is CASRQGREGEKLFF. CDR3 sequence (DNA): TGTGCCAGCAGGCAGGGGAGAGAGGGTGAAAAACTGTTTTTT.

The gene calls are TRBV4-3 and TRBJ2-7; no clear D gene. V was cut by 4 bases and J by 3 bases, with 10 bases left in between. Germline V gene lookup returns CDR1 LGHNA and CDR2 YSLEER. The CDR3 runs 13 residues. DNA for the CDR3: TGCGCCAGCAGCCGCCGCAGAGGCTACGAGCAGTACTTC. This translates into CASSRRRGYEQYF.

J is TRBJ1-2 and V is TRBV28; the D gene is possibly TRBD1 (6 bases). V was clipped by 4 bases and J by 7 bases, with 10 bases between them. The length of the CDR3 is 12 residues. In germline, CDR1 is MDHEN, CDR2 SYDVKM. CDR3 DNA: TGTGCCAGCAGTTCCGGGGGGCTTGGCTACACCTTC. Translated: CASSSGGLGYTF.

The gene calls are TRBV5-1 and TRBJ2-7, with 7 bases lining up with TRBD2. CDR1 SGHRS and CDR2 YFSETQ come from the germline V gene. This CDR3 is built from 18 residues. The V and J ends lost 4 bases and 1 base, in that order; junction bases with no gene match: 17. The CDR3 region is CASSRERAIAGSSYEQYF. The CDR3 nucleotides are TGCGCCAGCAGCAGAGAGAGGGCAATAGCGGGCTCTTCCTACGAGCAGTACTTC. Full variable domain (missing parts from reference TRBV5-1 and TRBJ2-7): KAGVTQTPRYLIKTRGQQVTLSCSPISGHRSVSWYQQTPGQGLQFLFEYFSETQRNKGNFPGRFSGRQFSNSRSEMNVSTLELGDSALYLCASSRERAIAGSSYEQYFGPGTRLTVT.

This rearrangement joins TRBV18 to TRBJ1-1, with D uncertain. V gave up 0 bases and J gave up 0 bases, with 8 bases separating them. CDR1 and CDR2 (germline): KGHSH, LQKENI. The CDR3 contains 15 residues. CDR3 protein: CASSPPLVLNTEAFF. CDR3 nucleotide sequence: TGTGCCAGCTCACCACCGTTAGTTCTGAACACTGAAGCTTTCTTT. The full variable domain, its missing parts supplied by reference TRBV18 and TRBJ1-1, is NAGVMQNPRHLVRRRGQEARLRCSPMKGHSHVYWYRQLPEEGLKFMVYLQKENIIDESGMPKERFSAEFPKEGPSILRIQQVVRGDSAAYFCASSPPLVLNTEAFFGQGTRLTVV.

The chain combines TRBV6-5 with TRBJ1-5, with 7 bases that match TRBD1. V was pared by 6 bases and J by 4 bases, with 6 bases of the junction left unmatched. CDR1 and CDR2 (germline): MNHEY, SVGAGI. This CDR3 has 14 amino acids. CDR3 protein: CASRGTVGNQPQHF. The CDR3 DNA reads TGTGCCAGCAGAGGGACAGTGGGAAATCAGCCCCAGCATTTT.

On this clone: Other DNA sequences in the sample encode the same CDR3. This chain connects TRBV30 to TRBJ1-1, with D perhaps matching TRBD1 (6 bases). The CDR3 is made up of 13 amino acids. V lost 3 bases and J lost 1, with 9 bases in between. Germline V lookup: CDR1 GTSNPN, CDR2 SVGIG (reference sequence). CDR3 coding DNA: TGTGCCTGGAGCCGGGGGGCGAACACTGAAGCTTTCTTT. Its translation is CAWSRGANTEAFF.

This clone came up once. The rearrangement uses TRBV6-6 and TRBJ2-7; D possibly corresponds to TRBD2 (6 bases). The germline gives CDR1 MNHNY, CDR2 SVGAGI (reference sequence). CDR3 length equals 13 residues. V gave up 7 bases and J gave up 4 bases, with 14 bases separating them. CDR3: CASKSPGGYEQYF. The CDR3 DNA reads TGTGCCAGCAAGAGCCCAGGAGGGTACGAGCAGTACTTC.

V and J are TRBV7-2 and TRBJ1-4; no definite D call. The CDR3 runs to 14 residues. Germline V CDR1 and CDR2: SGHTA, FQGNSA. V was pared by 6 bases and J by 1 base, with 9 bases between. The chain's CDR3 is CASRRGGTNEKLFF. The CDR3 DNA reads TGTGCCAGCAGGCGAGGAGGAACTAATGAAAAACTGTTTTTT.

The chain is built from TRBV7-2 and TRBJ1-4; 9 bases are a match to TRBD1. CDR3 length: 14 residues. V was pared by 4 bases and J by 5 bases, with 2 bases of the junction left unmatched. Germline CDR1 and CDR2: SGHTA and FQGNSA. CDR3 nucleotide sequence: TGTGCCAGCAGCTCCGGGACAGGGAATGAAAAACTGTTTTTT. Encoded protein: CASSSGTGNEKLFF.

V and J are TRBV5-1 and TRBJ2-5, with a possible D match to TRBD2 (7 bases). Trimming took 9 bases from V and 2 from J, leaving 20 bases between them. Germline V gene data show CDR1 as SGHRS and CDR2 as YFSETQ. The CDR3 is made up of 15 amino acids. Here the CDR3 reads CATSERGRGQETQYF. The CDR3 DNA sequence: TGCGCCACCTCGGAAAGGGGGAGGGGGCAAGAGACCCAGTACTTC.

The chain joins TRBV7-8 to TRBJ1-5; D possibly corresponds to TRBD1 (5 bases). This CDR3 is built from 16 residues. Trimming stripped 5 bases from V and 8 bases from J, with 22 bases between. CDR1 is SGHVS, CDR2 FQNEAQ, per germline. In nucleotides, the CDR3 is TGTGCCAGCAGCGTTATCTCAGGGTTTGCTGAGGAGCCCCAGCATTTT. This sequence encodes CASSVISGFAEEPQHF.